The sequence of this T cell receptor beta chain was determined in a study of blood T cells in healthy people across ages. The authors drew about 9.9 milliliters of peripheral blood from each donor. This clonotype was seen repeatedly, ten times or more. No antigen is known for it. The CDR3 sequence is 16 residues long. Germline CDR1 MNHEY, CDR2 SVGAGI. Trimming removed 6 bases from V and 0 bases from J, with 18 bases in between. Overall study findings and caveats: With age, beta diversity per million T cells declined roughly linearly, significantly by 40. The percentage of naive T cells correlated strongly with TCR beta diversity.

Combining a sample-barcoded 5' primer with a J-beta primer mix, a second PCR ran for roughly 7 to 12 cycles. Researchers report that a template-switch adaptor with 12 random nucleotides tagged each cDNA molecule. MiXCR, run by TCRdb on the 5' RACE reads, gives a single entry per CDR3 protein. Here the sample spans 1.5 million to 2 million distinct CDR3 sequences, about 30% being singletons. This chain connects TRBV6-5 to TRBJ2-7; TRBD1 is a possible D gene (5 bases). The specimen was blood. The clonotype originates from a woman younger than 45 in good health. The CDR3 loop reads CASRLADSQSSYEQYF. Here the CDR3 DNA reads TGTGCCAGCAGATTAGCAGACAGTCAGAGCTCCTACGAGCAGTACTTC.